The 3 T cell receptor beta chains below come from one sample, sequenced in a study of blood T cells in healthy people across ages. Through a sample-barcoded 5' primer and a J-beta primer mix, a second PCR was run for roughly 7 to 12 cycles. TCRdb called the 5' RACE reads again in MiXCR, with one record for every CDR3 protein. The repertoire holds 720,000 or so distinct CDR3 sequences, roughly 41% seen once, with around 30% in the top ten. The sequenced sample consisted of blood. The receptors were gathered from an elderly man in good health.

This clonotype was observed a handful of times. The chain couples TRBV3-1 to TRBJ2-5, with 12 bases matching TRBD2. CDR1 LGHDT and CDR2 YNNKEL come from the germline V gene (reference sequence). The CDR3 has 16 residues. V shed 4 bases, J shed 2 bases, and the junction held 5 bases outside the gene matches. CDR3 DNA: TGTGCCAGCAGCCCCACTAGCGGGGGGACACAAGAGACCCAGTACTTC. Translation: CASSPTSGGTQETQYF.

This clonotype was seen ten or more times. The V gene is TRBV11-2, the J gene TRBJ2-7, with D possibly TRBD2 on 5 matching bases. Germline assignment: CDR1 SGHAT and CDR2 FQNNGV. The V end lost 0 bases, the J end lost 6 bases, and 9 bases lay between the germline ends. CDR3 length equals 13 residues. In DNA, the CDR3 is TGTGCCAGCAGCTTAGATCGACGGGGCGAGCAGTACTTC. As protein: CASSLDRRGEQYF.

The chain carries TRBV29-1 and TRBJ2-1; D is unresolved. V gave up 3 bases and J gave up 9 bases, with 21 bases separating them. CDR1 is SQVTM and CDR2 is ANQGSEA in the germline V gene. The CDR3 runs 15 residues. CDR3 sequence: CSVDFALSDLSEQFF. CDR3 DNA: TGCAGCGTTGATTTCGCTCTGTCTGATTTGTCTGAGCAGTTCTTC.